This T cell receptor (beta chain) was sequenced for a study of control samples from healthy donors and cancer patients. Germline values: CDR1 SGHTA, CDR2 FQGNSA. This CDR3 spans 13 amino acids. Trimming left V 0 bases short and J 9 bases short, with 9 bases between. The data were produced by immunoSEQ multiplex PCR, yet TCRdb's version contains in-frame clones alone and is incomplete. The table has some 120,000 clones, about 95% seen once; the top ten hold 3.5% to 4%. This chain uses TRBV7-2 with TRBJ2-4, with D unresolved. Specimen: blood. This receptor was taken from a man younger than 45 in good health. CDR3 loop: CASSLALLGIQYF. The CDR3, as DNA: TGTGCCAGCAGCTTAGCCCTCTTAGGCATTCAGTACTTC.